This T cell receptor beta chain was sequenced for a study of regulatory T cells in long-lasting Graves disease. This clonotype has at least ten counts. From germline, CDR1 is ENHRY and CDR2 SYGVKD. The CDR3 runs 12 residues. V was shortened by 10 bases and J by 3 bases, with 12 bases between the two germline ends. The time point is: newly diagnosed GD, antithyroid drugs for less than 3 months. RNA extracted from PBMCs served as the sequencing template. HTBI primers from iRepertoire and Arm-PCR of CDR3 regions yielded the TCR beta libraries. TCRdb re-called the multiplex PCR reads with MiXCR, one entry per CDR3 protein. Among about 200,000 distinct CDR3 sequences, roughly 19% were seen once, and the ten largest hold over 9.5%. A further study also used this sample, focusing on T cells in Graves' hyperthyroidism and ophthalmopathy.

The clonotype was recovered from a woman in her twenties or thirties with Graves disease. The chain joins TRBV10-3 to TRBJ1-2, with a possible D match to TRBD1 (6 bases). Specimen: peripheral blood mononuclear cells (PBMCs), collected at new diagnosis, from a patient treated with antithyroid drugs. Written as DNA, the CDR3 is TGTGCCACCCAGACAGGAGACTATGGCTACACCTTC. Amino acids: CATQTGDYGYTF.